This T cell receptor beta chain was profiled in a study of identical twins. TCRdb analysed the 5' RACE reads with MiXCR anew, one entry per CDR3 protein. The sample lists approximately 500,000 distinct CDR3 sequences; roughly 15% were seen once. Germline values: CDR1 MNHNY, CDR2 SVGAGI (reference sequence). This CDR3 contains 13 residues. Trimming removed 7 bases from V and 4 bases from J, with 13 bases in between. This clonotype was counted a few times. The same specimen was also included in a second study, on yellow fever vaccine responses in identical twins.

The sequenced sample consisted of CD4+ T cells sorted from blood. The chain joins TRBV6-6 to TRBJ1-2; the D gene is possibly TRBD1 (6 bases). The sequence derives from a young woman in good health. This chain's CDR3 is CASTEQGGYGYTF. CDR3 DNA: TGTGCCAGCACAGAACAGGGTGGCTATGGCTACACCTTC.